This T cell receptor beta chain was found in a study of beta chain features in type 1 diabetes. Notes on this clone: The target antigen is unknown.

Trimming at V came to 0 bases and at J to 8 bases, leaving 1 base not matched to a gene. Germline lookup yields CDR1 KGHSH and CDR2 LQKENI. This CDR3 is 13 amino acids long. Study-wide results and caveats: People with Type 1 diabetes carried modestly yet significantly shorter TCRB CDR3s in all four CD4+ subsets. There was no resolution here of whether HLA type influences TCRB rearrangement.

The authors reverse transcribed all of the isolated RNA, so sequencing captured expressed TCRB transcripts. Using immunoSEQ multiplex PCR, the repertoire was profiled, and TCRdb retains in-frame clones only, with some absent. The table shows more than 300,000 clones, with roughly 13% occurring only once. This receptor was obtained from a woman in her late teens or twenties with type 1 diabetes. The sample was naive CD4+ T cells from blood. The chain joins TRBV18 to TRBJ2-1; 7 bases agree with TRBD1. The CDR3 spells CASSPPDRDEQFF. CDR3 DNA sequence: TGTGCCAGCTCACCACCCGACAGGGATGAGCAGTTCTTC.